Described below is a single TCR beta chain sequence and its context. Its target is unknown. Single viable CD3+CD4+CD8-CD45RO+ cells were sorted as the memory CD4+ T cells. After thawing, CD4+ T cells were positively selected. This specimen comes from a study of memory CD4+ T cells and cytomegalovirus serostatus. Study results and limitations: CMV serostatus prediction reached median AUC around 0.94, or 0.89 with US-trained model.

Sequencing used immunoSEQ multiplex PCR; TCRdb keeps in-frame clones, though not all of them. The table shows over 65,000 clones, with about 78% occurring only once. The J segment lost 1 base and the V segment lost 7 bases, leaving 8 bases of the junction unmatched. Germline CDR1 and CDR2: SGHVS and FNYEAQ. This CDR3 spans 16 amino acids. Sequenced sample: memory CD4+ T cells from blood. The TCR was taken from an adult in good health and CMV-seropositive. This chain uses TRBV7-6 with TRBJ2-5; 11 bases agree with TRBD2. The CDR3 DNA is TGTGCCAGCACCCCGGGTGGGACTAGCGGCCAAGAGACCCAGTACTTC. It encodes CASTPGGTSGQETQYF.